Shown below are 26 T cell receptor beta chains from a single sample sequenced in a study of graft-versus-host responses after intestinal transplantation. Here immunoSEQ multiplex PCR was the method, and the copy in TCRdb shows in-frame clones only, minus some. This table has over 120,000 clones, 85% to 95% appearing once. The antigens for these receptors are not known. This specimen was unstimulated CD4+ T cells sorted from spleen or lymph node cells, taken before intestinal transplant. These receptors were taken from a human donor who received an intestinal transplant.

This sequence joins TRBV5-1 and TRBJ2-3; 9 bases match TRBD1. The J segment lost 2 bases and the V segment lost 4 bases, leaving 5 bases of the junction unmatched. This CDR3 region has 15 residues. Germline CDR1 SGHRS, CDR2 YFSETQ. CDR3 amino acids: CASSPGTGYTDTQYF. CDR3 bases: TGCGCCAGCAGCCCCGGGACAGGGTACACAGATACGCAGTATTTT.

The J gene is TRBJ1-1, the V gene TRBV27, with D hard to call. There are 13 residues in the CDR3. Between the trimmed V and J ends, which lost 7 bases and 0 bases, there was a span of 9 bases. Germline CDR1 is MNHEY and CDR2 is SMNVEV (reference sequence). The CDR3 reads CASKWSLNTEAFF. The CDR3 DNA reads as TGTGCCAGCAAGTGGAGTTTGAACACTGAAGCTTTCTTT.

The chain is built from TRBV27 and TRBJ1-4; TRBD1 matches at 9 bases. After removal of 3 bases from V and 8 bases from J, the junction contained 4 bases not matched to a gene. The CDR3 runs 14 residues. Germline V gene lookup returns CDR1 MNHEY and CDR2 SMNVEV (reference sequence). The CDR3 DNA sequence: TGTGCCAGCAGTTTGGGACAGGGCGGCGAAAAACTGTTTTTT. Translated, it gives CASSLGQGGEKLFF. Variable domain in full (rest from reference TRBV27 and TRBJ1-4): EAQVTQNPRYLITVTGKKLTVTCSQNMNHEYMSWYRQDPGLGLRQIYYSMNVEVTDKGDVPEGYKVSRKEKRNFPLILESPSPNQTSLYFCASSLGQGGEKLFFGSGTQLSVL.

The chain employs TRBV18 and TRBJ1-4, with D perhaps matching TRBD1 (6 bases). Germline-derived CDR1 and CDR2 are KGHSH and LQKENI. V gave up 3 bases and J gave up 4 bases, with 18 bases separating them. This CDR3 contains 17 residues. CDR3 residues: CASSPRTLQQGNEKLFF. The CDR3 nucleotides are TGTGCCAGCTCACCTCGCACGCTCCAACAGGGTAATGAAAAACTGTTTTTT.

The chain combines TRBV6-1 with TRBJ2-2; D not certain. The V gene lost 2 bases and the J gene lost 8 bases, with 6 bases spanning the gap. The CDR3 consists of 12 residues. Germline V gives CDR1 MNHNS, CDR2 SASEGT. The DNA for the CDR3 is TGTGCCAGCAGTGAATTAGGTGGGGAGCTGTTTTTT. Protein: CASSELGGELFF.

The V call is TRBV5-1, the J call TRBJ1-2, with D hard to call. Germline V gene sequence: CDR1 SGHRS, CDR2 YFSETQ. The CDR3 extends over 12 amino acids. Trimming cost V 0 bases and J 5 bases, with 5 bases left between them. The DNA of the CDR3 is TGCGCCAGCAGCTTGGCTGATTATGGCTACACCTTC. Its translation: CASSLADYGYTF.

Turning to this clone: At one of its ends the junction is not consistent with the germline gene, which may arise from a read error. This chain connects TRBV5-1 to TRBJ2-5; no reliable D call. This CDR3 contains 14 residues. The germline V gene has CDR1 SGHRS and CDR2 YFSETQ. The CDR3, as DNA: TGCGCCATCAGCTTGCGTCGGCCCCAAGAGACCCAGTACTTC. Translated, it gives CAISLRRPQETQYF.

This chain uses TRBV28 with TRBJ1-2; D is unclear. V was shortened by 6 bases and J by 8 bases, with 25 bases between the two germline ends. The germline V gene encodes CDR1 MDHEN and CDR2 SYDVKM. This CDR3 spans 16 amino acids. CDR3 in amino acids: CASSLGRGRDFYGYTF. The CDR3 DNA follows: TGTGCCAGCAGCCTAGGGAGAGGGAGAGACTTCTACGGCTACACCTTC.

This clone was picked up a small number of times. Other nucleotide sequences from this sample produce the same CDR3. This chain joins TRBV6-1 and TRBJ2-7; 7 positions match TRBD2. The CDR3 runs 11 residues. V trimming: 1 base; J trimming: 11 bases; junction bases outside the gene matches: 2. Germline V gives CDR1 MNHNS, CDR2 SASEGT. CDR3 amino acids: CASSEGGGKYF. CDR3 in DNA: TGTGCCAGCAGTGAAGGGGGGGGGAAGTACTTC.

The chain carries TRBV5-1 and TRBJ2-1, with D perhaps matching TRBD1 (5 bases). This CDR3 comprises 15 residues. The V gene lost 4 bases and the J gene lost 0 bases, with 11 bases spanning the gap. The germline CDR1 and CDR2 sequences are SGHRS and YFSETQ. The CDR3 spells CASSADTRSYNEQFF. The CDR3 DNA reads TGCGCCAGCAGCGCGGACACGCGCTCCTACAATGAGCAGTTCTTC. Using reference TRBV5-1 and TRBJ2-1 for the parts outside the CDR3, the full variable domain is KAGVTQTPRYLIKTRGQQVTLSCSPISGHRSVSWYQQTPGQGLQFLFEYFSETQRNKGNFPGRFSGRQFSNSRSEMNVSTLELGDSALYLCASSADTRSYNEQFFGPGTRLTVL.

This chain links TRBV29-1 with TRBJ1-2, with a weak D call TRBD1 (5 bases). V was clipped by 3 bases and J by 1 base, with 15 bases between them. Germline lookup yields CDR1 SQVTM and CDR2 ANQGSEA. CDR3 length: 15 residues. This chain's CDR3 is CSVDPQGDFNYGYTF. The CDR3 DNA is TGCAGCGTTGATCCGCAGGGCGATTTTAACTATGGCTACACCTTC.

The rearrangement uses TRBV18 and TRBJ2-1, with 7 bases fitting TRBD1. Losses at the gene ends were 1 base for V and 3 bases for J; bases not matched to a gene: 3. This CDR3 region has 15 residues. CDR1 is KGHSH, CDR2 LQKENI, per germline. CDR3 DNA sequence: TGTGCCAGCTCACCACGCAGGGGGATCTACAATGAGCAGTTCTTC. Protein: CASSPRRGIYNEQFF.

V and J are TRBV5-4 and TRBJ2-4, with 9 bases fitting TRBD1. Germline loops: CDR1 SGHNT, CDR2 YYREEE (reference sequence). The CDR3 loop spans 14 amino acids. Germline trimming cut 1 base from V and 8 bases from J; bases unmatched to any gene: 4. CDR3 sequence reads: CASSLPGQGDIQYF. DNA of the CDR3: TGTGCCAGCAGCTTGCCGGGACAGGGAGACATTCAGTACTTC.

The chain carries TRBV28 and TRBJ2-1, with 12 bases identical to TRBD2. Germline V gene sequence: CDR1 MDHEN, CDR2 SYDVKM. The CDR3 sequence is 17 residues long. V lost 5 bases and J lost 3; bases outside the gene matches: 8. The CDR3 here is CASSPFLAGGFYNEQFF. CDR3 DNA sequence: TGTGCCAGCAGTCCCTTTCTAGCGGGAGGGTTCTACAATGAGCAGTTCTTC.

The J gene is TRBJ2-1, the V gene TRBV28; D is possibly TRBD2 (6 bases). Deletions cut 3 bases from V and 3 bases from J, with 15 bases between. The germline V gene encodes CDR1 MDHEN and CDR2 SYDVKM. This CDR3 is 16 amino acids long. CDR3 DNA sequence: TGTGCCAGCAGTTTCCGGGGAGCGGGCGACTACAATGAGCAGTTCTTC. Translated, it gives CASSFRGAGDYNEQFF. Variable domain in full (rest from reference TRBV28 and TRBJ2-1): DVKVTQSSRYLVKRTGEKVFLECVQDMDHENMFWYRQDPGLGLRLIYFSYDVKMKEKGDIPEGYSVSREKKERFSLILESASTNQTSMYLCASSFRGAGDYNEQFFGPGTRLTVL.

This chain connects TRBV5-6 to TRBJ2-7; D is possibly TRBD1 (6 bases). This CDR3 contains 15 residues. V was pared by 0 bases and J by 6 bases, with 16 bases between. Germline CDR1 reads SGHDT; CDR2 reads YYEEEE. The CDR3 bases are TGTGCCAGCAGCTTGGTAGGGGGTATCGGCCTCGAGCAGTACTTC. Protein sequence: CASSLVGGIGLEQYF.

The CDR3 sequence is CASSLRGGAGYTF. The DNA of the CDR3 is TGTGCCAGCAGTTTAAGAGGGGGCGCTGGCTACACCTTC. The J gene is TRBJ1-2, the V gene TRBV27; TRBD1 matches 7 bases. The CDR3 extends over 13 amino acids. J was trimmed by 7 bases and V by 2 bases; bases with no gene match: 4. Germline assignment: CDR1 MNHEY and CDR2 SMNVEV (reference sequence).

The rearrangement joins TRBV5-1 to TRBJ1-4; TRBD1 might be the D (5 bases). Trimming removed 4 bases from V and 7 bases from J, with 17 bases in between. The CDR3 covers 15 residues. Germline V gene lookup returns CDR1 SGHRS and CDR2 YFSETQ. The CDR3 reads CASSETRFRGEKLFF. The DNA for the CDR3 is TGCGCCAGCAGCGAGACAAGGTTTAGGGGTGAAAAACTGTTTTTT.

The CDR3 sequence: CASSQGSGPAINEQFF. In DNA, the CDR3 is TGCGCCAGCAGCCAAGGAAGTGGGCCGGCTATCAATGAGCAGTTCTTC. This sequence joins TRBV4-1 and TRBJ2-1; no firm D call. V was cut by 1 base and J by 6 bases, with 16 bases left in between. In germline, CDR1 is MGHRA, CDR2 YSYEKL. The CDR3 has 16 amino acids.

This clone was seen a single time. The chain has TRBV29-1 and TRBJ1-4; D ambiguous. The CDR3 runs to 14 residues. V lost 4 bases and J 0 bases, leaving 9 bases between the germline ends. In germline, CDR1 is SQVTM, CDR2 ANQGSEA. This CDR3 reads CSVAKGTTNEKLFF. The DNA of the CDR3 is TGCAGCGTTGCTAAGGGAACAACTAATGAAAAACTGTTTTTT.

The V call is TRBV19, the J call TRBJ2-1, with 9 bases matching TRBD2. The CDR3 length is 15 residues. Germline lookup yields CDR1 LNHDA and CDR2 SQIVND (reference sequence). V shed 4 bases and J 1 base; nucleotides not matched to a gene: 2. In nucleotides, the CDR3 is TGTGCCAGTAGTAGTACTAGCGGGTCCTACAATGAGCAGTTCTTC. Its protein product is CASSSTSGSYNEQFF.

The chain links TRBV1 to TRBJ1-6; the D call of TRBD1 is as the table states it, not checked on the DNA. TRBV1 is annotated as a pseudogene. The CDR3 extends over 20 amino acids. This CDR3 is CTSSQAHTPGTGPYNSPLHF. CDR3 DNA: TGCACCAGCAGCCAGGCTCACACTCCCGGGACAGGGCCATATAATTCACCCCTCCACTTT.

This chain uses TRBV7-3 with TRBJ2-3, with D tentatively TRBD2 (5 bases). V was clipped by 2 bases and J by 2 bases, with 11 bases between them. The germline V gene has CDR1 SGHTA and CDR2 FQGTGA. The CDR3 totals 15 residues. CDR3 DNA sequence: TGTGCCAGCAGCTTATTAGGGAGTTTCACAGATACGCAGTATTTT. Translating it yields CASSLLGSFTDTQYF.

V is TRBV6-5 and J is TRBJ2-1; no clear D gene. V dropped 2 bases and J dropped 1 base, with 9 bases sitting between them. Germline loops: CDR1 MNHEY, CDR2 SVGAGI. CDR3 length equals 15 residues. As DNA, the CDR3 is TGTGCCAGCAGTTACAACCCGCCTTCCTACAATGAGCAGTTCTTC. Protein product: CASSYNPPSYNEQFF.

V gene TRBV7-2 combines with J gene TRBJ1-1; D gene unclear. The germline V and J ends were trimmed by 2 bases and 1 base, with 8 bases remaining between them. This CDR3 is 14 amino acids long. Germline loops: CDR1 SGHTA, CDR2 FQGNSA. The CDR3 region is CASSLLGPNTEAFF. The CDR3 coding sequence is TGTGCCAGCAGCTTACTAGGCCCGAACACTGAAGCTTTCTTT.

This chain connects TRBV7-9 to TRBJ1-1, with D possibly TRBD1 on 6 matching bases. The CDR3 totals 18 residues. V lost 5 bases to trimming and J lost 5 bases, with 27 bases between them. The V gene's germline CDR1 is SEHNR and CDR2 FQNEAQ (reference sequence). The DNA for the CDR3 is TGTGCCAGCAGCACGGGGCTTAAAATCAGGGGAGAGAAGACTGAAGCTTTCTTT. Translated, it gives CASSTGLKIRGEKTEAFF.